The following is a T cell receptor (beta chain) sequence with its context. TCRdb's table, derived via immunoSEQ multiplex PCR, lists solely in-frame clones and lacks some. The sample holds about 2.3 million clones; 85% to 95% are singletons and the top ten take about 0.39%. This CDR3 is 17 amino acids long. The V and J ends lost 4 bases and 0 bases, in that order; junction bases with no gene match: 8. Germline CDR1 and CDR2: SGHTS and YDEGEE. These data belong to a study of shared clonotypes between healthy human individuals. The sequenced material came from naive CD4+ T cells from PBMCs. Subset: CD45RA+ positively selected. The V gene is TRBV5-8, the J gene TRBJ1-5; 9 positions match TRBD1. This sequence originates from a young man in good health. Some clones in this sample may be carry-over from other donors' samples. CDR3 sequence: CASSPWTGAASNQPQHF. CDR3 nucleotides: TGTGCCAGCAGCCCCTGGACAGGGGCAGCTAGCAATCAGCCCCAGCATTTT. The entire variable domain, with the rest obtained from reference TRBV5-8 and TRBJ1-5, is as follows: EAGVTQSPTHLIKTRGQQATLRCSPISGHTSVYWYQQALGLGLQFLLWYDEGEERNRGNFPPRFSGRQFPNYSSELNVNALELEDSALYLCASSPWTGAASNQPQHFGDGTRLSIL.